This record concerns one T cell receptor (beta chain) sequence. This specimen belongs to a study of graft-versus-host responses after intestinal transplantation. Germline V gives CDR1 SGHRS, CDR2 YFSETQ. The germline V and J ends were trimmed by 4 bases and 0 bases, with 14 bases remaining between them. CDR3 length: 16 residues. Some clones are missing from TCRdb's copy, which holds only in-frame ones; the method was immunoSEQ multiplex PCR. The sample yields some 11,000 clones, approximately 33% seen once. This chain links TRBV5-1 with TRBJ1-5; D may be TRBD1 (6 bases). The receptor was derived from a human patient who was an organ donor for intestinal transplantation. The source material was alloreactive CD4+ T cells from a mixed lymphocyte reaction culture, sampled before transplantation. Subset given: CFSE-low proliferating T cells sorted from roughly six-day pre-transplant mixed lymphocyte reaction (GvH or HvG direction). CDR3 in DNA: TGCGCCAGCAGCCCCTCAGGGGCCTCTAGCAATCAGCCCCAGCATTTT. This translates into CASSPSGASSNQPQHF.